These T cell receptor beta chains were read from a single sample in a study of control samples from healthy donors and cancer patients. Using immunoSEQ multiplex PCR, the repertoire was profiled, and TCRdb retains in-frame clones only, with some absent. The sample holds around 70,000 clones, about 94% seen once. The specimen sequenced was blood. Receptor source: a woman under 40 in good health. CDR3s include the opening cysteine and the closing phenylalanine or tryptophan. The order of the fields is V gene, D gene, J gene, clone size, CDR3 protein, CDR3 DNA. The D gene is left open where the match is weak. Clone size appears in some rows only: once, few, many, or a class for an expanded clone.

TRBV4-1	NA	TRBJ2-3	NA	CASSQDLYRAADTQYF	TGCGCCAGCAGCCAAGATCTCTACAGGGCGGCAGATACGCAGTATTTT
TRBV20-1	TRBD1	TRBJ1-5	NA	CSASVMWGQGKLQPQHF	TGCAGTGCTAGTGTCATGTGGGGACAGGGTAAGCTGCAGCCCCAGCATTTT
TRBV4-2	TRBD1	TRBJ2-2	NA	CASSQARTGQGKNTGELFF	TGTGCCAGCAGCCAAGCCCGAACCGGACAGGGAAAGAACACCGGGGAGCTGTTTTTT
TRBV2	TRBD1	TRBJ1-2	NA	CASSPTGGFNYGYTF	TGTGCCAGCAGTCCTACAGGGGGCTTCAACTATGGCTACACCTTC
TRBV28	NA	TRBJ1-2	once	CASSSRGYGYTF	TGTGCCAGCAGTTCCCGGGGCTATGGCTACACCTTC
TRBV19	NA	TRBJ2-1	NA	CASSIVEGTMWNEQFF	TGTGCCAGTAGTATAGTCGAGGGGACGATGTGGAATGAGCAGTTCTTC
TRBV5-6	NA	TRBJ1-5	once	CASSKGRGSNQPQHF	TGTGCCAGCAGCAAAGGGAGGGGGAGCAATCAGCCCCAGCATTTT
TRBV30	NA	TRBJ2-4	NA	CAWSWENIQYF	TGTGCCTGGAGTTGGGAAAACATTCAGTACTTC
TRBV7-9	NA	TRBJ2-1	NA	CASSTGGGDNEQFF	TGTGCCAGCAGCACCGGGGGAGGAGACAATGAGCAGTTCTTC
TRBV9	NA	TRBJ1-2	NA	CASSDLRGGGYTF	TGTGCCAGCAGCGACCTTCGTGGGGGGGGCTACACCTTC
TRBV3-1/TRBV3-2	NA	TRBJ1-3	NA	CASSQEFGPGNTIYF	TGTGCCAGCAGCCAAGAGTTCGGCCCTGGAAACACCATATATTTT
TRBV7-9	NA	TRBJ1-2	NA	CASSYTGRDNYGYTF	TGTGCCAGCAGTTATACAGGAAGGGATAACTATGGCTACACCTTC
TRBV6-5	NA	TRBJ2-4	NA	CASTGAGQNIQYF	TGTGCCAGCACTGGGGCCGGGCAAAACATTCAGTACTTC
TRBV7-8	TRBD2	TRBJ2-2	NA	CASSLSGLHWTRNTGELFF	TGTGCCAGCAGCCTTAGTGGGTTGCATTGGACTAGAAACACCGGGGAGCTGTTTTTT
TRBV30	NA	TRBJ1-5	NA	CAWSSGVLPNQPQHF	TGTGCCTGGAGTTCAGGGGTTTTACCCAATCAGCCCCAGCATTTT
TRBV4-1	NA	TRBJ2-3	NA	CASSQYRVFPDTQYF	TGCGCCAGCAGCCAGTACAGGGTTTTTCCAGATACGCAGTATTTT
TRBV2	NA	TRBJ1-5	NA	CASSEAPSNQPQHF	TGTGCCAGCAGTGAAGCGCCCAGTAATCAGCCCCAGCATTTT
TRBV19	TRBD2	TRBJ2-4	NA	CASSPTSGGNIQYF	TGTGCCAGTAGTCCTACTAGCGGGGGGAACATTCAGTACTTC
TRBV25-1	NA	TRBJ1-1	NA	CASSYLGGSNTEAFF	TGTGCCAGCAGCTACCTGGGGGGCTCCAACACTGAAGCTTTCTTT
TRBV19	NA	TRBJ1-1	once	CASSILGLNTEAFF	TGTGCCAGTAGTATCCTTGGACTAAACACTGAAGCTTTCTTT
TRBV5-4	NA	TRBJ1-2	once	CASRMTQDSFYGYTF	TGTGCCAGCAGAATGACCCAGGACAGTTTCTATGGCTACACCTTC
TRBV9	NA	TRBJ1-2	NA	CASSVAGDIGGTTVRYTF	TGTGCCAGCAGCGTAGCCGGGGATATAGGGGGTACCACTGTACGCTACACCTTC
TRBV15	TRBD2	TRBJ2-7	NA	CATSSNEREGGDEQYF	TGTGCCACCAGCAGCAACGAGAGGGAGGGAGGCGACGAGCAGTACTTC
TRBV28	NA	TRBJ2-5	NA	CASSADRLETQYF	TGTGCCAGCAGTGCAGACAGGTTAGAGACCCAGTACTTC
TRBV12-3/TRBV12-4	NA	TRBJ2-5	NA	CASSLGETQYF	TGTGCCAGCAGTTTGGGAGAGACCCAGTACTTC
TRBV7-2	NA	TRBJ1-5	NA	CASSLGTGQPQHF	TGTGCCAGCAGCTTGGGGACGGGTCAGCCCCAGCATTTT
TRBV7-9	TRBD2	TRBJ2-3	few	CASSYSSGATDTQYF	TGTGCCAGCAGCTATTCTAGCGGCGCCACAGATACGCAGTATTTT
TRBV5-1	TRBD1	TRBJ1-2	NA	CASSQGQNYGYTF	TGCGCCAGCAGCCAGGGACAGAACTATGGCTACACCTTC
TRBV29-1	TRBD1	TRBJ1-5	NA	CSVGTGEQPQHF	TGCAGCGTAGGGACAGGCGAGCAGCCCCAGCATTTT
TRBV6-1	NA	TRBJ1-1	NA	CASTEISLGATEAFF	TGTGCCAGCACTGAAATATCCTTGGGGGCCACTGAAGCTTTCTTT
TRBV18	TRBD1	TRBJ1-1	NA	CASSPLAGQGRGRDTEAFF	TGTGCCAGCTCACCATTGGCTGGACAGGGACGGGGTCGGGACACTGAAGCTTTCTTT